The sequence of this T cell receptor beta chain was determined in a study of blood T cell repertoires in COVID-19. Study summary: Researchers got acute and convalescent COVID-19 samples from the United States, Italy and Spain. Sources were T cells, B-cell-depleted T cells, or PBMCs; the material itself was cDNA or gDNA.

Trimming left V 2 bases short and J 0 bases short, with 11 bases between. CDR1 and CDR2 from the germline V gene are LNHDA and SQIVND (reference sequence). This CDR3 region has 15 residues. Per the original methods: For nucleated cells, counts were estimated from reference gene primer amplification. Clones were read by immunoSEQ multiplex PCR, and TCRdb kept only the in-frame ones, dropping some. V and J calls and clone size are as listed in that table; D and trimming were resolved from the DNA. The sample lists some 150,000 clones; about 80% were seen once. The sequenced sample consisted of peripheral blood. The sequence was obtained from a human donor in a cohort sampled during active COVID-19. The chain couples TRBV19 to TRBJ2-7; D possibly corresponds to TRBD1 (6 bases). CDR3 residues: CASSIRGQSSYEQYF. The CDR3 bases are TGTGCCAGTAGTATAAGAGGACAGAGCTCCTACGAGCAGTACTTC.